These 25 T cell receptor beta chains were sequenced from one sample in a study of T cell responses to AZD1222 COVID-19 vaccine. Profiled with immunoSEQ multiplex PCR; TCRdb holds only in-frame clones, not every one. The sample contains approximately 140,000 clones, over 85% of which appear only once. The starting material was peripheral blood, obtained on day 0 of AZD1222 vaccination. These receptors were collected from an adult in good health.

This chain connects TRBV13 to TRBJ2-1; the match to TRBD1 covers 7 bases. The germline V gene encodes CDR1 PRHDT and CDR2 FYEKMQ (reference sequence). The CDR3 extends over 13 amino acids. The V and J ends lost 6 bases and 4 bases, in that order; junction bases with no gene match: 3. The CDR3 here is CASRRQGYNEQFF. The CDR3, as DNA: TGTGCCAGCAGAAGACAGGGTTACAATGAGCAGTTCTTC.

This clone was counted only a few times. DNA of the CDR3: TGTGCCAGCCCCCCCGGCGGGAGGCTTAGCTACGAGCAGTACTTC. Translation: CASPPGGRLSYEQYF. The chain has TRBV21-1 and TRBJ2-7; the table's D call TRBD2 went unverified against the DNA. TRBV21-1 is a pseudogene locus. This CDR3 region has 15 residues.

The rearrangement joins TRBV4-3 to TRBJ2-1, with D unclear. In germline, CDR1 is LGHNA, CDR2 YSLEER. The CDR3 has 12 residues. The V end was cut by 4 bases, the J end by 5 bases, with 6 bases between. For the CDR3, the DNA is TGCGCCAGCAGCCGGAGTAACAATGAGCAGTTCTTC. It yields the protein CASSRSNNEQFF.

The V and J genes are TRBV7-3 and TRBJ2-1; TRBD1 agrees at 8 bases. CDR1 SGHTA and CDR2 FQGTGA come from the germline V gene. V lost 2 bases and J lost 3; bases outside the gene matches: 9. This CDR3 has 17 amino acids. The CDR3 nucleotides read TGTGCCAGCAGCTTAGCCGGGACAGGCCATAACTACAATGAGCAGTTCTTC. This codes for CASSLAGTGHNYNEQFF.

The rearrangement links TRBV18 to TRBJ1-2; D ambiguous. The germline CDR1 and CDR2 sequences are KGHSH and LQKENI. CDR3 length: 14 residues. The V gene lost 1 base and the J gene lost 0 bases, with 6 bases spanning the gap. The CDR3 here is CASSPQGSNYGYTF. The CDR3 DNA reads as TGTGCCAGCTCACCACAGGGTTCTAACTATGGCTACACCTTC.

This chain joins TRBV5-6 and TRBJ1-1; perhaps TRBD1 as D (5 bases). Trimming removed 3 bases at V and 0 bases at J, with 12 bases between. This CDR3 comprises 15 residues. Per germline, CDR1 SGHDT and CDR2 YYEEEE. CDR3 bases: TGTGCCAGCAGCTCCCTGGGGCCAATGAACACTGAAGCTTTCTTT. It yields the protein CASSSLGPMNTEAFF.

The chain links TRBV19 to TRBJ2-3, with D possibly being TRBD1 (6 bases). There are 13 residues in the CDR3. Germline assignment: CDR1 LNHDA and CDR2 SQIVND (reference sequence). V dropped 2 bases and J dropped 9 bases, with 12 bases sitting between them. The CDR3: CASSISRQGTQYF. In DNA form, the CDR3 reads TGTGCCAGTAGTATATCCCGGCAGGGGACGCAGTATTTT.

This chain's CDR3 is CASSLGILAGGTDTQYF. In DNA form, the CDR3 reads TGTGCCAGCAGCTTGGGGATACTAGCGGGAGGCACAGATACGCAGTATTTT. J is TRBJ2-3 and V is TRBV7-8, with TRBD2 matching over 11 bases. Looked up from germline, CDR1 is SGHVS and CDR2 is FQNEAQ. This CDR3 spans 17 amino acids. J gave up 1 base and V 3 bases, and 6 bases lay outside the gene matches.

This CDR3 reads CVTSRGETQYF. Written as DNA, the CDR3 is TGTGTCACCTCCAGGGGAGAGACCCAGTACTTC. The chain combines TRBV27 with TRBJ2-5; TRBD1 might be the D (6 bases). Per germline, CDR1 MNHEY and CDR2 SMNVEV (reference sequence). The CDR3 runs 11 residues.

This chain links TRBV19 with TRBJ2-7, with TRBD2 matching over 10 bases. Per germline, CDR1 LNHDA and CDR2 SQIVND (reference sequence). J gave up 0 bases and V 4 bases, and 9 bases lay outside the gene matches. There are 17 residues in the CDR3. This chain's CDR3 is CASSTRRTSGNSYEQYF. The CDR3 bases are TGTGCCAGTAGTACCCGAAGGACTAGCGGAAACTCCTACGAGCAGTACTTC. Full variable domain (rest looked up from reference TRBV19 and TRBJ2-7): DGGITQSPKYLFRKEGQNVTLSCEQNLNHDAMYWYRQDPGQGLRLIYYSQIVNDFQKGDIAEGYSVSREKKESFPLTVTSAQKNPTAFYLCASSTRRTSGNSYEQYFGPGTRLTVT.

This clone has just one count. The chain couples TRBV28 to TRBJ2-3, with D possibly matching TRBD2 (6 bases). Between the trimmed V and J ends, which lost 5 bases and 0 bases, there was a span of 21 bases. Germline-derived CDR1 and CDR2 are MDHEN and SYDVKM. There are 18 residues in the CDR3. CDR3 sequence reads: CASSLTKVVGGSTDTQYF. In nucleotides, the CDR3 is TGTGCCAGCAGTCTAACCAAAGTAGTGGGAGGCAGCACAGATACGCAGTATTTT.

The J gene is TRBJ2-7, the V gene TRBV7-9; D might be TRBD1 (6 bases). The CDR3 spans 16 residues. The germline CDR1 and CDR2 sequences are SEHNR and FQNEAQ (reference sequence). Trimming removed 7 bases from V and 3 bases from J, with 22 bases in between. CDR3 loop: CASTKIGGPTVYEQYF. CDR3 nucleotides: TGTGCCAGCACCAAGATAGGGGGTCCCACAGTCTACGAGCAGTACTTC.

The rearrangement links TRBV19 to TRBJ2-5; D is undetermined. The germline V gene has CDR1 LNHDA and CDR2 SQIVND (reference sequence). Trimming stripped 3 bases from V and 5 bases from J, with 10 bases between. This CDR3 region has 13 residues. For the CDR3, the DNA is TGTGCCAGTAGTATCGGGCCCGGGGAGACCCAGTACTTC. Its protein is CASSIGPGETQYF.

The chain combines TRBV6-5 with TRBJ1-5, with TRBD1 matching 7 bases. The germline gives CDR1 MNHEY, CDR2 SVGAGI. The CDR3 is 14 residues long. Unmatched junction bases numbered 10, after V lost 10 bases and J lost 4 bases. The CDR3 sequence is CATRQGTANQPQHF. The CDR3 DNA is TGTGCCACCAGACAGGGTACAGCAAATCAGCCCCAGCATTTT.

CDR3 residues: CASSPGGVTTEAFF. CDR3 sequence (DNA): TGTGCCAGCAGTCCGGGGGGGGTAACCACTGAAGCTTTCTTT. The chain recombines TRBV28 with TRBJ1-1, with a weak D call TRBD1 (5 bases). The germline V gene has CDR1 MDHEN and CDR2 SYDVKM. The CDR3 length is 14 residues. Trimming took 5 bases from V and 4 from J, leaving 14 bases between them. The complete variable domain, with remaining parts taken from reference TRBV28 and TRBJ1-1, reads DVKVTQSSRYLVKRTGEKVFLECVQDMDHENMFWYRQDPGLGLRLIYFSYDVKMKEKGDIPEGYSVSREKKERFSLILESASTNQTSMYLCASSPGGVTTEAFFGQGTRLTVV.

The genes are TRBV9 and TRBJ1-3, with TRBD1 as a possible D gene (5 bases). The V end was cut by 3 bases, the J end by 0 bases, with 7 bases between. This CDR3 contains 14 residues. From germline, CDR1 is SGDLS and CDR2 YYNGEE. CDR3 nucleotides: TGTGCCAGCAGCGCCGACAGCTCTGGAAACACCATATATTTT. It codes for CASSADSSGNTIYF.

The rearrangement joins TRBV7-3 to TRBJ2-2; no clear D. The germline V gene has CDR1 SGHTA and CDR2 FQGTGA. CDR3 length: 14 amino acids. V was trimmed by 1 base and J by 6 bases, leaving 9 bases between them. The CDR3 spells CASSLNGYSGELFF. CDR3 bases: TGTGCCAGCAGCTTAAATGGGTATTCCGGGGAGCTGTTTTTT.

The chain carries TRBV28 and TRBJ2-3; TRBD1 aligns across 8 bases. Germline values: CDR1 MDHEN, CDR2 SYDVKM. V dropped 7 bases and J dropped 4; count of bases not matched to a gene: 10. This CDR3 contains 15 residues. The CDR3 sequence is CASNYPDRAADTQYF. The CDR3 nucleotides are TGTGCCAGCAACTATCCGGACAGGGCGGCAGATACGCAGTATTTT.

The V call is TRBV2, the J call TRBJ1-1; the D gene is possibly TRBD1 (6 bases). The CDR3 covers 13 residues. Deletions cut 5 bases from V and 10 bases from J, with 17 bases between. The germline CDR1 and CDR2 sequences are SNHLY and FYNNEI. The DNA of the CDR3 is TGTGCCAGCAGTCCTAGCGGGGGGCGGGGAGCTTTCTTT. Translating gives CASSPSGGRGAFF.

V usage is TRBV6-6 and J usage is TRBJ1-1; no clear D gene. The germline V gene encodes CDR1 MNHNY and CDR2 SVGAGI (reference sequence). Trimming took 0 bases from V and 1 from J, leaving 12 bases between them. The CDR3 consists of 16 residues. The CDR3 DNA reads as TGTGCCAGCAGTTACTCGATTGGACGGCGGAACACTGAAGCTTTCTTT. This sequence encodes CASSYSIGRRNTEAFF.

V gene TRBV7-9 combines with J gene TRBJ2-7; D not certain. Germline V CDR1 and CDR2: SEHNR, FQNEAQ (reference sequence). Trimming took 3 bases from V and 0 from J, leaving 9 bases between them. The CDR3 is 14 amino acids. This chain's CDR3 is CASSFGFSSYEQYF. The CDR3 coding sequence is TGTGCCAGCAGCTTCGGGTTTAGCTCCTACGAGCAGTACTTC. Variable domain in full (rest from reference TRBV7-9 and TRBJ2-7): DTGVSQNPRHKITKRGQNVTFRCDPISEHNRLYWYRQTLGQGPEFLTYFQNEAQLEKSRLLSDRFSAERPKGSFSTLEIQRTEQGDSAMYLCASSFGFSSYEQYFGPGTRLTVT.

The CDR3 sequence is CATSREAGGSYEQYF. The CDR3 bases are TGTGCCACCAGCAGAGAAGCGGGAGGATCCTACGAGCAGTACTTC. The chain uses TRBV15 and TRBJ2-7; 9 bases fit TRBD2. V shed 0 bases and J 1 base; nucleotides not matched to a gene: 1. Germline V CDR1 and CDR2: LNHNV, YYDKDF (reference sequence). The CDR3 sequence is 15 residues long.

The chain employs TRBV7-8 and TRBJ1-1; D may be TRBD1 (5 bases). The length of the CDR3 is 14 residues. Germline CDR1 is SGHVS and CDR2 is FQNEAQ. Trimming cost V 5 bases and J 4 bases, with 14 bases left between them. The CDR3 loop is CASSLDGRVTEAFF. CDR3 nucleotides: TGTGCCAGCAGCCTCGACGGCAGGGTCACTGAAGCTTTCTTT.

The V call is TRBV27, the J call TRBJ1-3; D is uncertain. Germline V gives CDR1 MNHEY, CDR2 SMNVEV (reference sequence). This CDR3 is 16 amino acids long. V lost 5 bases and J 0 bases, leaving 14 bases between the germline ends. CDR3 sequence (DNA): TGTGCCAGCAGTCCTCGAAAGCGGGACTCTGGAAACACCATATATTTT. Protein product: CASSPRKRDSGNTIYF.

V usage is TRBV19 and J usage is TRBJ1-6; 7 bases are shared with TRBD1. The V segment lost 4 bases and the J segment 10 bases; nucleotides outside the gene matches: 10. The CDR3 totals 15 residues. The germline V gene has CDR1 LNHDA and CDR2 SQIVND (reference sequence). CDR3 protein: CASSNTGALRSPLHF. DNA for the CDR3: TGTGCCAGTAGTAATACAGGGGCCCTGCGGTCACCCCTCCACTTT.